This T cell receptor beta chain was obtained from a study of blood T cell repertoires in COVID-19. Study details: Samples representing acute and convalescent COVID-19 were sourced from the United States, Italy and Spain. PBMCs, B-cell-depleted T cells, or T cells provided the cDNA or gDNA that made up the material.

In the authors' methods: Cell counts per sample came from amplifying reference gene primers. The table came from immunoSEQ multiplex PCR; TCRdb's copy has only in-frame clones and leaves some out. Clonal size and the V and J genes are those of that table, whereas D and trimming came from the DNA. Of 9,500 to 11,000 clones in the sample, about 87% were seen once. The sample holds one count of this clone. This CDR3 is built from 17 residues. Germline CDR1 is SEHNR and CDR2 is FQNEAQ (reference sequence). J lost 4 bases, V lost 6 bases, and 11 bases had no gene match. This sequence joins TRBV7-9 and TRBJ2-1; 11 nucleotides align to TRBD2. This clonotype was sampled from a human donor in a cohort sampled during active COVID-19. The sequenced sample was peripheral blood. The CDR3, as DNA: TGTGCCAGCAGTTTTTCTTTGACTAGCGGGGATTACAATGAGCAGTTCTTC. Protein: CASSFSLTSGDYNEQFF.